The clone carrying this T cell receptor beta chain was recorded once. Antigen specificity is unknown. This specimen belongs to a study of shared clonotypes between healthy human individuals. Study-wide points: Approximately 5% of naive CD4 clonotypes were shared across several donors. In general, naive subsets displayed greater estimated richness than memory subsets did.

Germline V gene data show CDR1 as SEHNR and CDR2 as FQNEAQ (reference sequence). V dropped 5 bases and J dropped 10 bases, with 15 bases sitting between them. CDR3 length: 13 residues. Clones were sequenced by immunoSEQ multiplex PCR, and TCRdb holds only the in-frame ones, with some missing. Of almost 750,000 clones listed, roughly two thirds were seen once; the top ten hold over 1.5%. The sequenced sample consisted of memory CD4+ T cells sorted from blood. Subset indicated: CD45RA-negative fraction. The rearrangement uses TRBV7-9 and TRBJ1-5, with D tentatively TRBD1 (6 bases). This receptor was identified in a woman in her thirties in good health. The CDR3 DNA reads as TGTGCCAGCAGCCACAGGGACGGTGGACCCCAGCATTTT. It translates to CASSHRDGGPQHF. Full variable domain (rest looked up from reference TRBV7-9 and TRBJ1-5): DTGVSQNPRHKITKRGQNVTFRCDPISEHNRLYWYRQTLGQGPEFLTYFQNEAQLEKSRLLSDRFSAERPKGSFSTLEIQRTEQGDSAMYLCASSHRDGGPQHFGDGTRLSIL.